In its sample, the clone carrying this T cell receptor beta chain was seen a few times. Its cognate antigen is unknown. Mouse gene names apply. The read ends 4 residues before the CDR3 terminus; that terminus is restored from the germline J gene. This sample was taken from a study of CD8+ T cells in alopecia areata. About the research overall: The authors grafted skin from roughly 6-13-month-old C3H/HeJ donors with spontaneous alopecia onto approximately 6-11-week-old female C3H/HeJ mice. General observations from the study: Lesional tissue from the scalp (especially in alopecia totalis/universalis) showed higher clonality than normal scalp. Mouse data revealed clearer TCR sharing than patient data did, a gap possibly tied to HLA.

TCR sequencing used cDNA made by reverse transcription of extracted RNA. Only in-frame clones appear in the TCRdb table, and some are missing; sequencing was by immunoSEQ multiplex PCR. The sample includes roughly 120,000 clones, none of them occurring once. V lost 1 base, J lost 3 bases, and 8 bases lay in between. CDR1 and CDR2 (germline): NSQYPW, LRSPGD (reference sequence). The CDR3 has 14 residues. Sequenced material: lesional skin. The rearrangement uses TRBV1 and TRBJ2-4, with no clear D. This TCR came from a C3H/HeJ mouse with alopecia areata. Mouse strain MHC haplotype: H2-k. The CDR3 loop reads CTCSAGHIQNTLYF. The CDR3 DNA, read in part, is TGCACCTGCAGTGCAGGACACATACAAAAC.